This TCR beta chain was sequenced for a study of T cells in Graves' hyperthyroidism and ophthalmopathy. Notes on the study in general: Most thyroid clonotypes expanded above 0.001 appeared in blood too.

RNA transcripts yielded amplified TCR beta CDR3 regions. During a first-round RT-PCR of the TCR CDR3, the HTBI primer set was used. TCRdb called the multiplex PCR reads again in MiXCR, with one record for every CDR3 protein. Here the sample spans roughly 660,000 distinct CDR3 sequences, around 16% being singletons. This clonotype was counted at least ten times. Its antigen is unidentified. CDR3 length equals 14 residues. V lost 5 bases and J lost 3, with 14 bases in between. Germline V gene sequence: CDR1 MNHEY, CDR2 SMNVEV (reference sequence). The study based diagnoses on clinical symptoms, serum thyroxine and TRAb, thyroid ultrasound and orbital computed tomography.

The source material was blood. The sequence derives from a middle-aged man with Graves' hyperthyroidism. The gene calls are TRBV27 and TRBJ2-7, with D possibly TRBD1 on 6 matching bases. The chain's CDR3 is CASSTRDMVYEQYF. The CDR3 nucleotides read TGTGCCAGCAGTACCCGGGACATGGTCTACGAGCAGTACTTC.